What follows are 30 T cell receptor beta chains derived from one specimen sequenced in a study of cytomegalovirus exposure and HLA in healthy donors. The study ran its PCR with 60 Vbeta and 13 Jbeta primers. Sequenced by immunoSEQ multiplex PCR; TCRdb stores in-frame clones only, minus some. This table holds around 130,000 clones, 75% to 90% found once. The sequencing sample was made of PBMCs. Receptor source: a woman aged 25-40 years in good health and CMV-seropositive.

The rearrangement joins TRBV7-6 to TRBJ1-1; unclear D gene. The CDR3 runs 14 residues. Trimming took 1 base from V and 2 from J, leaving 8 bases between them. Germline V CDR1 and CDR2: SGHVS, FNYEAQ. The CDR3 DNA is TGTGCCAGCAGCTTAGGAGGTCCCAACACTGAAGCTTTCTTT. It specifies CASSLGGPNTEAFF.

This clone was detected once. V and J are TRBV5-1 and TRBJ2-5, with TRBD1 matching 8 bases. The end of the DNA is better explained by TRBJ2-7, so the J call may be wrong. The CDR3 contains 14 residues. Germline CDR1 and CDR2: SGHRS and YFSETQ. This chain's CDR3 is CASSLTGGTYEQYF. For the CDR3, the DNA is TGCGCCAGCAGCTTGACAGGGGGAACCTACGAGCAGTACTTC.

This chain links TRBV7-6 with TRBJ2-3; TRBD1 agrees at 7 bases. The V and J ends lost 4 bases and 5 bases, in that order; junction bases with no gene match: 3. The CDR3 is 13 residues long. The germline V gene has CDR1 SGHVS and CDR2 FNYEAQ. CDR3 nucleotides: TGTGCCAGCAGCTACACAGGGGAAGATACGCAGTATTTT. Its protein product is CASSYTGEDTQYF.

The count of this clone is one. The junction does not match germline at one end; this may be a read error. This chain uses TRBV5-4 with TRBJ1-1; D perhaps matches TRBD1 (6 bases). The CDR3 has 15 residues. Germline CDR1 is SGHNT and CDR2 is YYREEE (reference sequence). In DNA, the CDR3 is TGTGCCGGCAGCTTGGCTGGACAGACTTACACTGAAGCTTTCTTT. Protein: CAGSLAGQTYTEAFF.

CDR3 protein: CASSLLKQGRYGYTF. The CDR3 region has the DNA TGTGCCAGCAGTTTATTGAAACAGGGCCGCTATGGCTACACCTTC. This chain joins TRBV28 and TRBJ1-2, with D possibly TRBD1 on 6 matching bases. Between the trimmed V and J ends, which lost 1 base and 4 bases, there was a span of 13 bases. This CDR3 region has 15 residues. Germline CDR1 reads MDHEN; CDR2 reads SYDVKM.

This chain joins TRBV10-3 and TRBJ1-3; the match to TRBD1 covers 7 bases. The CDR3 consists of 17 residues. Germline V gives CDR1 ENHRY, CDR2 SYGVKD. J lost 0 bases, V lost 4 bases, and 9 bases had no gene match. DNA of the CDR3: TGTGCCATCAGTGTCCAGGGGGTTCTTAGCTCTGGAAACACCATATATTTT. Protein sequence: CAISVQGVLSSGNTIYF.

This clone has a single count. The J gene is TRBJ2-3, the V gene TRBV11-2, with 10 bases matching TRBD2. This CDR3 comprises 15 residues. V gave up 1 base and J gave up 6 bases; unmatched junction bases: 4. Germline CDR1 and CDR2: SGHAT and FQNNGV. The CDR3: CASSLGTSGVDTQYF. The CDR3 DNA reads as TGTGCCAGCAGCTTAGGCACTAGCGGGGTGGATACGCAGTATTTT.

The chain is built from TRBV6-1 and TRBJ1-1; 7 bases agree with TRBD1. This CDR3 comprises 13 residues. Germline V gene data show CDR1 as MNHNS and CDR2 as SASEGT. V lost 3 bases, J lost 10 bases, and 8 bases stayed unmatched. CDR3 amino acids: CASSDLTGRGAFF. The CDR3 DNA is TGTGCCAGCAGTGACTTGACAGGGAGAGGAGCTTTCTTT.

This clone has only a few counts. CDR3 sequence (DNA): TGTGCCAGCAGCTTGAGGTCCGACGGGGAAAAACTGTTTTTT. Protein sequence: CASSLRSDGEKLFF. The rearrangement links TRBV5-4 to TRBJ1-4; D is undetermined. V lost 1 base to trimming and J lost 8 bases, with 12 bases between them. This CDR3 is 14 amino acids long. Germline values: CDR1 SGHNT, CDR2 YYREEE (reference sequence).

V gene TRBV5-1 combines with J gene TRBJ2-2, with 7 bases fitting TRBD1. This CDR3 has 16 residues. V was clipped by 4 bases and J by 5 bases; unmatched bases: 11. Germline CDR1 SGHRS, CDR2 YFSETQ. CDR3 residues: CASSVLTGVSTGELFF. DNA for the CDR3: TGCGCCAGCAGCGTGTTAACAGGGGTTTCTACCGGGGAGCTGTTTTTT.

The J gene is TRBJ2-5, the V gene TRBV28, with D possibly being TRBD1 (5 bases). Between the trimmed V and J ends, which lost 2 bases and 5 bases, there was a span of 12 bases. Germline V CDR1 and CDR2: MDHEN, SYDVKM. This CDR3 comprises 14 residues. CDR3 in DNA: TGTGCCAGCAGTTTAGTGGGAAGGGGTGAGACCCAGTACTTC. Translating gives CASSLVGRGETQYF.

The chain carries TRBV13 and TRBJ2-3; 10 bases agree with TRBD2. The CDR3 consists of 14 residues. Germline CDR1 and CDR2: PRHDT and FYEKMQ (reference sequence). The V and J ends lost 6 bases and 5 bases, in that order; junction bases with no gene match: 5. The CDR3 coding sequence is TGTGCCAGCAGAGCGAGCGGGGGGGGAGATACGCAGTATTTT. It specifies CASRASGGGDTQYF.

The rearrangement uses TRBV11-1 and TRBJ2-5; D possibly corresponds to TRBD2 (5 bases). The CDR3 spans 15 residues. V lost 5 bases and J lost 2, with 15 bases in between. Germline V gene lookup returns CDR1 SGHAT and CDR2 FQDESV (reference sequence). The CDR3 protein is CASSPPAGTQETQYF. The CDR3, as DNA: TGTGCCAGCAGCCCCCCGGCGGGCACTCAAGAGACCCAGTACTTC.

The V call is TRBV5-1, the J call TRBJ1-1; no reliable D call. The length of the CDR3 is 14 residues. Germline assignment: CDR1 SGHRS and CDR2 YFSETQ. With 4 bases removed from V and 1 base from J, the gap between germline ends came to 11 bases. CDR3 sequence: CASSRTSGNTEAFF. The CDR3 nucleotides read TGCGCCAGCAGCCGTACCTCAGGGAACACTGAAGCTTTCTTT.

This clone was recorded only once. This chain uses TRBV28 with TRBJ2-7, with a tentative D call TRBD2 (6 bases). Germline loops: CDR1 MDHEN, CDR2 SYDVKM. CDR3 length: 12 residues. The V gene lost 4 bases and the J gene lost 6 bases, with 10 bases spanning the gap. The DNA for the CDR3 is TGTGCCAGCAGTTGGGCCGGGGGCGAGCAGTACTTC. Its protein is CASSWAGGEQYF. The complete variable domain, with remaining parts taken from reference TRBV28 and TRBJ2-7, reads DVKVTQSSRYLVKRTGEKVFLECVQDMDHENMFWYRQDPGLGLRLIYFSYDVKMKEKGDIPEGYSVSREKKERFSLILESASTNQTSMYLCASSWAGGEQYFGPGTRLTVT.

V is TRBV28 and J is TRBJ2-5; 8 nucleotides align to TRBD2. The CDR3 length is 15 residues. Germline trimming cut 3 bases from V and 5 bases from J; bases unmatched to any gene: 8. The germline V gene has CDR1 MDHEN and CDR2 SYDVKM. As DNA, the CDR3 is TGTGCCAGCAGTTTGGCGGGGGGCTCTAGGGAGACCCAGTACTTC. Translation: CASSLAGGSRETQYF.

The chain links TRBV19 to TRBJ1-2; D may be TRBD1 (5 bases). The CDR3 covers 18 residues. The V and J ends lost 0 bases and 5 bases respectively, with 22 bases between them. Germline V gene data show CDR1 as LNHDA and CDR2 as SQIVND (reference sequence). The CDR3: CASSIEPWAGPKGYGYTF. DNA of the CDR3: TGTGCCAGTAGTATAGAGCCATGGGCCGGACCGAAGGGGTATGGCTACACCTTC.

This chain joins TRBV6-5 and TRBJ1-4, with D unresolved. The CDR3 totals 14 residues. Trimming pared 6 bases from V and 2 bases from J, leaving 10 bases between. Germline loops: CDR1 MNHEY, CDR2 SVGAGI. The CDR3 DNA is TGTGCCAGCAGCCCAACGAGCACTAATGAAAAACTGTTTTTT. Its protein product is CASSPTSTNEKLFF.

The chain links TRBV2 to TRBJ2-5; possible D gene TRBD2, 6 bases. Germline V gene data show CDR1 as SNHLY and CDR2 as FYNNEI. The CDR3 consists of 15 residues. V lost 1 base, J lost 7 bases, and 16 bases lay in between. CDR3 coding DNA: TGTGCCAGCAGTGAAGGACCGGGGGAAAGGGTGACCCAGTACTTC. Translating gives CASSEGPGERVTQYF. The whole variable domain, filled in from reference TRBV2 and TRBJ2-5, reads EPEVTQTPSHQVTQMGQEVILRCVPISNHLYFYWYRQILGQKVEFLVSFYNNEISEKSEIFDDQFSVERPDGSNFTLKIRSTKLEDSAMYFCASSEGPGERVTQYFGPGTRLLVL.

A single count supports this clone. The chain combines TRBV6-1 with TRBJ2-7; maybe TRBD2 (7 bases). The V end was cut by 6 bases, the J end by 3 bases, with 12 bases between. Looked up from germline, CDR1 is MNHNS and CDR2 is SASEGT. The CDR3 contains 13 residues. The CDR3: CASSTGRGYEQYF. CDR3 sequence (DNA): TGTGCCAGCAGCACAGGGAGGGGCTACGAGCAGTACTTC.

CDR3 residues: CASSSMGGLAAVYNEQFF. As DNA, the CDR3 is TGTGCCAGCAGCTCTATGGGGGGACTAGCGGCAGTTTACAATGAGCAGTTCTTC. The J gene is TRBJ2-1, the V gene TRBV11-2, with 11 nucleotides matching TRBD2. This CDR3 contains 18 residues. V lost 4 bases, J lost 4 bases, and 12 bases stayed unmatched. Germline CDR1 is SGHAT and CDR2 is FQNNGV.

J is TRBJ1-5 and V is TRBV19; TRBD1 is a possible D gene (5 bases). Germline values: CDR1 LNHDA, CDR2 SQIVND (reference sequence). Trimming removed 4 bases at V and 7 bases at J, with 14 bases between. The CDR3 is 14 residues long. CDR3 DNA sequence: TGTGCCAGTAGTACAGAATGGGGCGAACAGCCCCAGCATTTT. It yields the protein CASSTEWGEQPQHF. Variable domain in full (rest from reference TRBV19 and TRBJ1-5): DGGITQSPKYLFRKEGQNVTLSCEQNLNHDAMYWYRQDPGQGLRLIYYSQIVNDFQKGDIAEGYSVSREKKESFPLTVTSAQKNPTAFYLCASSTEWGEQPQHFGDGTRLSIL.

This chain uses TRBV5-1 with TRBJ2-7, with D possibly matching TRBD2 (6 bases). CDR1 and CDR2 from the germline V gene are SGHRS and YFSETQ. The V end lost 0 bases, the J end lost 10 bases, and 20 bases lay between the germline ends. The CDR3 has 15 residues. The CDR3 DNA is TGCGCCAGCAGCTTGGGTTTAGCGGAGTCCCCCGGACAGTACTTC. Translated, it gives CASSLGLAESPGQYF.

The V gene is TRBV2, the J gene TRBJ1-2, with 8 positions matching TRBD1. With V trimmed by 7 bases and J by 3 bases, 7 bases remained unmatched. Germline CDR1 and CDR2: SNHLY and FYNNEI. The CDR3 extends over 14 amino acids. This CDR3 is CASNLLQGDYGYTF. DNA of the CDR3: TGTGCCAGCAACCTGTTACAGGGGGACTATGGCTACACCTTC. Full variable domain (rest looked up from reference TRBV2 and TRBJ1-2): EPEVTQTPSHQVTQMGQEVILRCVPISNHLYFYWYRQILGQKVEFLVSFYNNEISEKSEIFDDQFSVERPDGSNFTLKIRSTKLEDSAMYFCASNLLQGDYGYTFGSGTRLTVV.

The chain employs TRBV5-1 and TRBJ1-5, with a possible D match to TRBD1 (5 bases). CDR3 size: 14 residues. The V gene lost 0 bases and the J gene lost 7 bases, with 11 bases spanning the gap. Per the germline V gene, CDR1 is SGHRS and CDR2 is YFSETQ. The chain's CDR3 is CASSLAPGEQPQHF. The CDR3, as DNA: TGCGCCAGCAGCTTGGCCCCGGGGGAACAGCCCCAGCATTTT.

The chain is built from TRBV6-5 and TRBJ1-1; 8 nucleotides match TRBD1. Trimming cost V 6 bases and J 11 bases; bases outside gene matches: 11. CDR3 length equals 13 residues. Germline V lookup: CDR1 MNHEY, CDR2 SVGAGI. The CDR3 bases are TGTGCCAGCAGGCGGACCCAGGGGGCATGGGCTTTCTTT. This translates into CASRRTQGAWAFF.

The chain recombines TRBV7-9 with TRBJ1-2, with D perhaps TRBD1 (6 bases). CDR3 length equals 18 residues. Germline V gene sequence: CDR1 SEHNR, CDR2 FQNEAQ (reference sequence). The V end was cut by 2 bases, the J end by 8 bases, with 27 bases between. Written as DNA, the CDR3 is TGTGCCAGCAGCTTAAGGTCCGCTAAGGGGGGGTTTGCAGGAGGCTACACCTTC. Translating it yields CASSLRSAKGGFAGGYTF.

The chain recombines TRBV5-1 with TRBJ2-7; the match to TRBD1 covers 12 bases. Germline CDR1 reads SGHRS; CDR2 reads YFSETQ. The ends lost 4 bases at V and 5 bases at J; junction bases unmatched: 4. The CDR3 consists of 14 residues. This chain's CDR3 is CASSPRDRGHEQYF. In nucleotides, the CDR3 is TGCGCCAGCAGCCCCCGGGACAGGGGGCACGAGCAGTACTTC.

This chain uses TRBV5-1 with TRBJ1-4; no clear D. V lost 4 bases and J 3 bases, leaving 13 bases between the germline ends. The CDR3 extends over 15 amino acids. Germline V gives CDR1 SGHRS, CDR2 YFSETQ. CDR3 DNA sequence: TGCGCCAGCAGCCCCCAGGCAACCCCTAATGAAAAACTGTTTTTT. Translated: CASSPQATPNEKLFF.

The chain joins TRBV29-1 to TRBJ1-1, with D possibly being TRBD1 (6 bases). With 5 bases removed from V and 3 bases from J, the gap between germline ends came to 13 bases. CDR3 length: 13 amino acids. The germline CDR1 and CDR2 sequences are SQVTM and ANQGSEA. CDR3 in DNA: TGCAGCGTTAACAGGGTTTGGTACACTGAAGCTTTCTTT. Translation: CSVNRVWYTEAFF. Full variable domain (rest looked up from reference TRBV29-1 and TRBJ1-1): SAVISQKPSRDICQRGTSLTIQCQVDSQVTMMFWYRQQPGQSLTLIATANQGSEATYESGFVIDKFPISRPNLTFSTLTVSNMSPEDSSIYLCSVNRVWYTEAFFGQGTRLTVV.